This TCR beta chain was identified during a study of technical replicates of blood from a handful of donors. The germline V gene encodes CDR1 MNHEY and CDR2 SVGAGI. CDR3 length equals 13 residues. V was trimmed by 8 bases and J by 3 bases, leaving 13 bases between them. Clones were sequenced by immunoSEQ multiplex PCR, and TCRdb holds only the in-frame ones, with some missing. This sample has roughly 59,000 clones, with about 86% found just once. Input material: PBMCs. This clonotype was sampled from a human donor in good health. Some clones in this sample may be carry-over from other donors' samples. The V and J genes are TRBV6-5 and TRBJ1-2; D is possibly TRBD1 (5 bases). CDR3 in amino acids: CASHGGGDYGYTF. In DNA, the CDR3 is TGTGCCAGCCATGGGGGGGGAGACTATGGCTACACCTTC.